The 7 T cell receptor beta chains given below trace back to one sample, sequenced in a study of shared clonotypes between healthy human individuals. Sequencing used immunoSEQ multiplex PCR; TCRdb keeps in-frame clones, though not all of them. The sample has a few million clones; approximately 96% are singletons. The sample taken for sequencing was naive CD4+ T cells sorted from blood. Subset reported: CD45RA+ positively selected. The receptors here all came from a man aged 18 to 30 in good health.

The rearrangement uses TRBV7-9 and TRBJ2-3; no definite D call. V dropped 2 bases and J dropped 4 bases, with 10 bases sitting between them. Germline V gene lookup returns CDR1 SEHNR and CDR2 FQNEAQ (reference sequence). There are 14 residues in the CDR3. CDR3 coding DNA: TGTGCCAGCAGCTTATCCCTCGGTCCAGATACGCAGTATTTT. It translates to CASSLSLGPDTQYF.

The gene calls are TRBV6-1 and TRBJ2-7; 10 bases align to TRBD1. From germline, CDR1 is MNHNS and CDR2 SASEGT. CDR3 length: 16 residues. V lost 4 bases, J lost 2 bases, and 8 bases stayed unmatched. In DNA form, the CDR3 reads TGTGCCAGCAGTGTTGTAGGGACAGGGGCCCCCTACGAGCAGTACTTC. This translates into CASSVVGTGAPYEQYF.

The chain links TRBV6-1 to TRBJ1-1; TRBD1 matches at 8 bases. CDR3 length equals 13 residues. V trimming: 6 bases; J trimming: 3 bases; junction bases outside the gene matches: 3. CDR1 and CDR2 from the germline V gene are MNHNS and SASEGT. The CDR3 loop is CASRETGDTEAFF. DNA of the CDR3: TGTGCCAGCAGGGAGACAGGGGACACTGAAGCTTTCTTT.

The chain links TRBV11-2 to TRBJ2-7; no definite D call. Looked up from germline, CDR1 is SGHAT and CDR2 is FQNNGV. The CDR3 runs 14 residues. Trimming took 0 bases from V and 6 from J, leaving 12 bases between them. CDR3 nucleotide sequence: TGTGCCAGCAGCTTAGACCCCATTTTGGTCGAGCAGTACTTC. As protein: CASSLDPILVEQYF.

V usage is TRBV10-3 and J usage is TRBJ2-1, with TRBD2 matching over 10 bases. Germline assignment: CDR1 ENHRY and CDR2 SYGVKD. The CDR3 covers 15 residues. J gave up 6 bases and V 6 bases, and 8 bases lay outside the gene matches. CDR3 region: CAIRSSGRAFNEQFF. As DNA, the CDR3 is TGTGCCATCAGATCGAGCGGGAGGGCCTTCAATGAGCAGTTCTTC.

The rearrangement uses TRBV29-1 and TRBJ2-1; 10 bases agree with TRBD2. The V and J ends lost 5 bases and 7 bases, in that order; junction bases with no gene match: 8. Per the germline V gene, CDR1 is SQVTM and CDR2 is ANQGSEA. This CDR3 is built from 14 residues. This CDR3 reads CSVRLAGVLNEQFF. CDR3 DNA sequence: TGCAGCGTTAGGCTAGCGGGGGTTTTAAATGAGCAGTTCTTC.

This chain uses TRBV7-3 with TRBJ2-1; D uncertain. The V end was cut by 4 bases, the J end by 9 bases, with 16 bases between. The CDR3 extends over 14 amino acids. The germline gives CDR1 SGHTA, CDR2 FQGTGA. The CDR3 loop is CASSSEVGFGEQFF. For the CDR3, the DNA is TGTGCCAGCAGCTCCGAAGTCGGATTTGGTGAGCAGTTCTTC. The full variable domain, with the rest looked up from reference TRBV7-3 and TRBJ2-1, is GAGVSQTPSNKVTEKGKYVELRCDPISGHTALYWYRQSLGQGPEFLIYFQGTGAADDSGLPNDRFFAVRPEGSVSTLKIQRTERGDSAVYLCASSSEVGFGEQFFGPGTRLTVL.